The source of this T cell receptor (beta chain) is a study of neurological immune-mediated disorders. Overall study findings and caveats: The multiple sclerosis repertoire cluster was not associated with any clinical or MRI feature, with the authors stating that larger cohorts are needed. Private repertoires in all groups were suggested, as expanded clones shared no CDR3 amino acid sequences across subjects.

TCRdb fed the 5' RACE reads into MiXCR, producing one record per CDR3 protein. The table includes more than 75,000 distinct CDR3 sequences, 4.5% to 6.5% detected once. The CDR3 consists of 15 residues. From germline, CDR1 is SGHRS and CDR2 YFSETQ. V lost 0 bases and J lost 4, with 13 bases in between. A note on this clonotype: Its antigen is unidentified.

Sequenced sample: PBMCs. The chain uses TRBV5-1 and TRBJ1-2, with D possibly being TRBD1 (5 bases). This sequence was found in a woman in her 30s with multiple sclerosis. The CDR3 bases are TGCGCCAGCAGCTTGGGTCCAGGGCTCTCCTATGGCTACACCTTC. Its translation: CASSLGPGLSYGYTF.